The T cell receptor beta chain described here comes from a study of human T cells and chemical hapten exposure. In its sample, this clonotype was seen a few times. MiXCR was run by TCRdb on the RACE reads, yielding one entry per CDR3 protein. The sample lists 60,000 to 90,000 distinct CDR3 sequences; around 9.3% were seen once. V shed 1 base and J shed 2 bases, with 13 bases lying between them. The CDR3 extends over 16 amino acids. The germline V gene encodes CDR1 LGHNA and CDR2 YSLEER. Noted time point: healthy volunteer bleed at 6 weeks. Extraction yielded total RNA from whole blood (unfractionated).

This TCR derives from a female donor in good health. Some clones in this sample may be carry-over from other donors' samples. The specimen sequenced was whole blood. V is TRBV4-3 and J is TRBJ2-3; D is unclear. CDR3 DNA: TGCGCCAGCAGCCAAGCCATTCGTGCAAACACAGATACGCAGTATTTT. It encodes CASSQAIRANTDTQYF.